These 14 T cell receptor beta chains were sequenced from one sample in a study of Graves' ophthalmopathy and Graves' hyperthyroidism. RNA transcripts provided the template for amplifying TCR beta CDR3 regions. The workflow started with a first-round RT-PCR run with HTBI primers and then moved on to a second-round multiplex PCR. TCRdb re-analysed the multiplex PCR reads in MiXCR, keeping a single row per CDR3 protein. The sample has about 220,000 distinct CDR3 sequences, about 22% seen once; the top ten hold approximately 40%. Sequenced sample: peripheral blood. The receptor source for this set is a woman aged 50 to 60 with Graves' ophthalmopathy.

At least ten counts were recorded for this clonotype. The J gene is TRBJ2-7, the V gene TRBV7-8; TRBD1 agrees at 7 bases. The length of the CDR3 is 14 residues. V lost 3 bases, J lost 2 bases, and 4 bases stayed unmatched. The germline CDR1 and CDR2 sequences are SGHVS and FQNEAQ. DNA for the CDR3: TGTGCCAGCAGCTTTACCGGGACAGCCTACGAGCAGTACTTC. Amino acids: CASSFTGTAYEQYF. Supplemented by reference TRBV7-8 and TRBJ2-7, the full variable domain reads GAGVSQSPRYKVAKRGQDVALRCDPISGHVSLFWYQQALGQGPEFLTYFQNEAQLDKSGLPSDRFFAERPEGSVSTLKIQRTQQEDSAVYLCASSFTGTAYEQYFGPGTRLTVT.

There are many counts of this clonotype. The J gene is TRBJ2-2, the V gene TRBV7-3; the match to TRBD2 covers 8 bases. With 5 bases clipped from V and 4 bases from J, the junction kept 6 bases outside the gene matches. This CDR3 comprises 15 residues. Germline V lookup: CDR1 SGHTA, CDR2 FQGTGA. The CDR3 DNA reads as TGTGCCAGCAGCCCCGGCGGGGGGAGCACCGGGGAGCTGTTTTTT. As protein: CASSPGGGSTGELFF.

V gene TRBV11-2 combines with J gene TRBJ2-5, with 8 bases aligning to TRBD2. The CDR3 is made up of 15 amino acids. Unmatched junction bases numbered 6, after V lost 2 bases and J lost 4 bases. Germline V gene sequence: CDR1 SGHAT, CDR2 FQNNGV. CDR3 residues: CASSLFSAGGETQYF. In DNA form, the CDR3 reads TGTGCCAGCAGCTTATTCTCGGCGGGAGGAGAGACCCAGTACTTC.

This clonotype was seen repeatedly, ten times or more. The chain employs TRBV19 and TRBJ1-2; D gene unclear. V was cut by 0 bases and J by 8 bases, with 10 bases left in between. The length of the CDR3 is 13 residues. Germline assignment: CDR1 LNHDA and CDR2 SQIVND (reference sequence). The CDR3 DNA is TGTGCCAGTAGTATAGAGGTTTCAAGGGGCTACACCTTC. The encoded protein is CASSIEVSRGYTF.

This clonotype was counted a few times. The DNA of the CDR3 is TGTGCCAGCAGCAGAAGCCCTACACGCAACTATGGCTACACCTTC. Protein: CASSRSPTRNYGYTF. The V gene is TRBV13, the J gene TRBJ1-2; D ambiguous. This CDR3 contains 15 residues. Germline assignment: CDR1 PRHDT and CDR2 FYEKMQ (reference sequence). V gave up 5 bases and J gave up 2 bases, with 15 bases separating them.

This clonotype came up many times. The chain has TRBV28 and TRBJ2-5, with unresolved D. The V gene's germline CDR1 is MDHEN and CDR2 SYDVKM. The V end was cut by 7 bases, the J end by 1 base, with 16 bases between. This CDR3 comprises 15 residues. The CDR3 region has the DNA TGTGCCAGCATCCCCCCTCTAGGGTCCCAAGAGACCCAGTACTTC. Residues: CASIPPLGSQETQYF. Together with reference TRBV28 and TRBJ2-5, the CDR3 gives the full variable domain: DVKVTQSSRYLVKRTGEKVFLECVQDMDHENMFWYRQDPGLGLRLIYFSYDVKMKEKGDIPEGYSVSREKKERFSLILESASTNQTSMYLCASIPPLGSQETQYFGPGTRLLVL.

This sequence joins TRBV5-4 and TRBJ1-1, with TRBD1 identical over 7 bases. This CDR3 is 15 amino acids long. CDR1 SGHNT and CDR2 YYREEE come from the germline V gene (reference sequence). Trimming at V came to 3 bases and at J to 2 bases, leaving 7 bases not matched to a gene. CDR3 nucleotide sequence: TGTGCCAGCAGCTCGATAGGGACAGTCAACACTGAAGCTTTCTTT. Amino acid sequence: CASSSIGTVNTEAFF.

In its sample, this clonotype was seen many times. V is TRBV7-2 and J is TRBJ1-2, with D tentatively TRBD1 (5 bases). Germline V gene lookup returns CDR1 SGHTA and CDR2 FQGNSA. This CDR3 has 12 amino acids. V shed 4 bases and J shed 5 bases, with 8 bases lying between them. As DNA, the CDR3 is TGTGCCAGCAGCTCTGACAGATATGGCTACACCTTC. Translation: CASSSDRYGYTF.

Comments on this clonotype: A much larger clone lies a single base off, so this may be a read error. The rearrangement joins TRBV28 to TRBJ2-2, with D unclear. The germline CDR1 and CDR2 sequences are MDHEN and SYDVKM. The CDR3 has 14 residues. The CDR3: CVSSPQVNTGELFF. CDR3 bases: TGTGTCAGCAGTCCCCAAGTGAACACCGGGGAGCTGTTTTTT.

This clonotype was counted ten times or more. The V call is TRBV20-1, the J call TRBJ2-5; 12 positions agree with TRBD2. CDR3 length equals 16 residues. Trimming took 3 bases from V and 2 from J; bases not matched to a gene: 7. In germline, CDR1 is DFQATT, CDR2 SNEGSKA (reference sequence). CDR3 DNA sequence: TGCAGTGCTAGGGGACTAGCGGGTGGGCGGCAAGAGACCCAGTACTTC. It translates to CSARGLAGGRQETQYF.

This clonotype showed up just a few times. This chain connects TRBV5-1 to TRBJ2-7, with D unclear. V lost 1 base to trimming and J lost 2 bases, with 13 bases between them. Per germline, CDR1 SGHRS and CDR2 YFSETQ. The CDR3 extends over 15 amino acids. CDR3 loop: CASSLFLGRAYEQYF. CDR3 DNA sequence: TGCGCCAGCAGCTTGTTTCTCGGACGAGCCTACGAGCAGTACTTC.

This clonotype was seen ten or more times. V is TRBV29-1 and J is TRBJ2-2, with 7 bases identical to TRBD1. The CDR3 runs to 15 residues. The J segment lost 4 bases and the V segment lost 3 bases, leaving 8 bases of the junction unmatched. CDR1 SQVTM and CDR2 ANQGSEA come from the germline V gene. CDR3 loop: CSVEDPDRSTGELFF. In DNA, the CDR3 is TGCAGCGTTGAGGATCCGGACAGGTCCACCGGGGAGCTGTTTTTT.

This clonotype has more than one count but fewer than ten. CDR3 residues: CSARTRQGKTDIIYF. CDR3 DNA sequence: TGCAGTGCTAGAACTCGACAGGGGAAAACGGACATCATATATTTT. The chain has TRBV20-1 and TRBJ1-3; 8 bases line up with TRBD1. The CDR3 runs 15 residues. V dropped 2 bases and J dropped 12; count of bases not matched to a gene: 15. The germline V gene has CDR1 DFQATT and CDR2 SNEGSKA (reference sequence).

The chain joins TRBV29-1 to TRBJ2-7; 9 positions agree with TRBD2. CDR3 length: 15 residues. V lost 1 base, J lost 4 bases, and 8 bases stayed unmatched. CDR1 SQVTM and CDR2 ANQGSEA come from the germline V gene. Here the CDR3 reads CSVEALSSGIYEQYF. In nucleotides, the CDR3 is TGCAGCGTTGAAGCTCTCTCTAGCGGGATATACGAGCAGTACTTC.